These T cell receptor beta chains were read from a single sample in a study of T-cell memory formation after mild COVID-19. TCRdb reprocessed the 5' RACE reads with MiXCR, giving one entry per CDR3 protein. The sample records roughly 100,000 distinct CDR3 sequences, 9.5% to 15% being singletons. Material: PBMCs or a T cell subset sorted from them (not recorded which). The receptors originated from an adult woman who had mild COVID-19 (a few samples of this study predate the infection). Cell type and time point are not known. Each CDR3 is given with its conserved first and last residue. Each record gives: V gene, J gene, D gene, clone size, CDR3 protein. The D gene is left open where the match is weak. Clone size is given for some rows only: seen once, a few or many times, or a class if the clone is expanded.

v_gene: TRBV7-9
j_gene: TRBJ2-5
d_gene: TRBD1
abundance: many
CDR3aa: CASSSPIGDRGETQYF

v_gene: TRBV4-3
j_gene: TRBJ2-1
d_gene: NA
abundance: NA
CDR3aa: CASSQELQRGSDEQFF

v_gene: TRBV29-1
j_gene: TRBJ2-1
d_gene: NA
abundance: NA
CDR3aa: CSVPDTPGEFF

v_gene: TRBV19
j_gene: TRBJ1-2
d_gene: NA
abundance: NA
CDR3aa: CASSILGSYGYTF

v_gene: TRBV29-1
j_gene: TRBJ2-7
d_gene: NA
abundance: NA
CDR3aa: CSVAQVTYEQYF

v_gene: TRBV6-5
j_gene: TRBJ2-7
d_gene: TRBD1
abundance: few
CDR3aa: CASRDRAYEQYF

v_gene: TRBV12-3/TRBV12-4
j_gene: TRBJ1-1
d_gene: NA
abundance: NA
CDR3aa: CASRRQARGAFF

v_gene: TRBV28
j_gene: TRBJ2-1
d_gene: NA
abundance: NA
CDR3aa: CASNLPPGGDNEQFF

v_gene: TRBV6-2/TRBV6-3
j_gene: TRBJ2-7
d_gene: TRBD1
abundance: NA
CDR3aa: CASSRDRFSEQYF

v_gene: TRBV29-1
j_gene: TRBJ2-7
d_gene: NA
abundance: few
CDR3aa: CSVEVGGPYEQYF

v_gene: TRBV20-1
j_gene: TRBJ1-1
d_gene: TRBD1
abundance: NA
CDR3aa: CSARDLGQGNTEAFF

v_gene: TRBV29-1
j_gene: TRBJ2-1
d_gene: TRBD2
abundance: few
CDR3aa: CSVEGLAGPIYNEQFF

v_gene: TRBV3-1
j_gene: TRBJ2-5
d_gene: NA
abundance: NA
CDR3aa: CASSQGYQETQYF

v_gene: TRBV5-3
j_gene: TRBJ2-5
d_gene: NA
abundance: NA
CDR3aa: CARSLPRGIETQYF

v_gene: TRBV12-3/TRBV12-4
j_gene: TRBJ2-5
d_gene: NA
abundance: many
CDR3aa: CAGKETQYF

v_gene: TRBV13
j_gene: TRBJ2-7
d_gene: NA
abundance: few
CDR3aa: CASSPRGTEPYEQYF

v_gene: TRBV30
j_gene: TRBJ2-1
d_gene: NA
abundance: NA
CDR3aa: CAWSVGYNEQFF

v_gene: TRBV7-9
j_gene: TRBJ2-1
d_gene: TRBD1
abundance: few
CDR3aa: CASSSEGASYNEQFF

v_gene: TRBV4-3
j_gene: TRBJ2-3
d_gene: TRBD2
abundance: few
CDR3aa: CASSQDPVSGGEGTDTQYF

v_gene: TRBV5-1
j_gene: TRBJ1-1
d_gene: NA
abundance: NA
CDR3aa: CASSGGTSEAFF

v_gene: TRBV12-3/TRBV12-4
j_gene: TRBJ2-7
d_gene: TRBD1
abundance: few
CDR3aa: CASSSLGQVSYEQYF

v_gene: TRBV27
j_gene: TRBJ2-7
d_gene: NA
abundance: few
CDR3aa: CASSLNSGAYEQYF

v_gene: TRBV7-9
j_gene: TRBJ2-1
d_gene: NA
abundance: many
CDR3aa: CATPGAPNEQFF